These 11 T cell receptor beta chains were sequenced from one sample in a study of cytomegalovirus exposure and HLA in healthy donors. Vbeta (60) and Jbeta (13) primers were used in the PCR. The repertoire was sequenced with immunoSEQ multiplex PCR; TCRdb's copy has only in-frame clones and lacks some. The data contain approximately 170,000 clones, under 85% of them singletons. The sequenced material came from PBMCs. Receptors were obtained from a female donor in good health and CMV-seronegative.

This clone was seen more than once but under ten times. The V gene is TRBV9, the J gene TRBJ1-1, with a weak D call TRBD1 (5 bases). Trimming removed 0 bases from V and 1 base from J, with 13 bases in between. This CDR3 has 16 amino acids. Per germline, CDR1 SGDLS and CDR2 YYNGEE. CDR3 nucleotides: TGTGCCAGCAGCGTAGCTAGGGGCCCCGGGAACACTGAAGCTTTCTTT. It codes for CASSVARGPGNTEAFF.

This chain joins TRBV14 and TRBJ2-3; D is undetermined. In germline, CDR1 is SGHDN, CDR2 FVKESK. V lost 4 bases to trimming and J lost 0 bases, with 14 bases between them. The CDR3 is made up of 16 amino acids. CDR3 nucleotides: TGTGCCAGCAGCCTCCGTTCGGTAGCTAGCACAGATACGCAGTATTTT. Translating gives CASSLRSVASTDTQYF.

A remark on this clone: Sequence at one end of the junction differs from germline and may be a read error. The chain recombines TRBV7-9 with TRBJ1-3, with D hard to call. This CDR3 comprises 14 residues. Germline V lookup: CDR1 SEHNR, CDR2 FQNEAQ (reference sequence). The CDR3 reads CSSSLREGAYTIYF. The CDR3 coding sequence is TGTTCCAGCAGCCTCCGTGAGGGAGCTTACACCATATATTTT. Filled out from reference TRBV7-9 and TRBJ1-3, the complete variable domain reads DTGVSQNPRHKITKRGQNVTFRCDPISEHNRLYWYRQTLGQGPEFLTYFQNEAQLEKSRLLSDRFSAERPKGSFSTLEIQRTEQGDSAMYLCSSSLREGAYTIYFGEGSWLTVV.

The V gene is TRBV7-7, the J gene TRBJ2-7; TRBD1 is a possible D gene (6 bases). Germline lookup yields CDR1 SSHAT and CDR2 FNYEAQ (reference sequence). The V and J ends lost 5 bases and 2 bases respectively, with 10 bases between them. The CDR3 runs to 13 residues. Here the CDR3 DNA reads TGTGCCAGCAGCCGGGACACCACCTACGAGCAGTACTTC. Its protein is CASSRDTTYEQYF.

The V call is TRBV28, the J call TRBJ1-2, with D perhaps matching TRBD1 (6 bases). Germline loops: CDR1 MDHEN, CDR2 SYDVKM. V dropped 7 bases and J dropped 2 bases, with 11 bases sitting between them. The CDR3 length is 13 residues. CDR3 residues: CASTAGANYGYTF. CDR3 in DNA: TGTGCCAGCACGGCAGGGGCCAACTATGGCTACACCTTC.

The rearrangement uses TRBV19 and TRBJ2-1, with 7 bases fitting TRBD1. The CDR3 extends over 12 amino acids. Trimming removed 9 bases from V and 5 bases from J; junction bases left unmatched: 4. Germline values: CDR1 LNHDA, CDR2 SQIVND (reference sequence). CDR3: CASRDRHNEQFF. The CDR3 nucleotides read TGTGCCAGCCGGGACAGACACAATGAGCAGTTCTTC. Full variable domain (remainder filled in from reference TRBV19 and TRBJ2-1): DGGITQSPKYLFRKEGQNVTLSCEQNLNHDAMYWYRQDPGQGLRLIYYSQIVNDFQKGDIAEGYSVSREKKESFPLTVTSAQKNPTAFYLCASRDRHNEQFFGPGTRLTVL.

This chain uses TRBV28 with TRBJ2-7, with unresolved D. The CDR3 is 12 residues long. Trimming shortened V by 3 bases and J by 6 bases, and 9 bases separated the two germline ends. Germline-derived CDR1 and CDR2 are MDHEN and SYDVKM. In DNA, the CDR3 is TGTGCCAGCAGTTTGGGCCCCGTCGAGCAGTACTTC. Its translation: CASSLGPVEQYF.

The chain employs TRBV7-2 and TRBJ1-3, with D possibly being TRBD1 (5 bases). This CDR3 region has 16 residues. Germline loops: CDR1 SGHTA, CDR2 FQGNSA. Trimming left V 1 base short and J 0 bases short, with 10 bases between. The CDR3 sequence: CASSLVTGNSGNTIYF. The CDR3 bases are TGTGCCAGCAGCTTAGTAACAGGAAACTCTGGAAACACCATATATTTT.

The chain joins TRBV4-2 to TRBJ2-2; D is uncertain. This CDR3 has 14 residues. With 3 bases removed from V and 0 bases from J, the gap between germline ends came to 5 bases. CDR1 is LGHNA and CDR2 is YNFKEQ in the germline V gene. CDR3 residues: CASSQESNTGELFF. DNA for the CDR3: TGTGCCAGCAGCCAGGAGTCGAACACCGGGGAGCTGTTTTTT.

The gene calls are TRBV30 and TRBJ1-1, with D maybe TRBD1 (6 bases). This CDR3 has 13 amino acids. V lost 3 bases to trimming and J lost 2 bases, with 10 bases between them. Germline loops: CDR1 GTSNPN, CDR2 SVGIG (reference sequence). In DNA form, the CDR3 reads TGTGCCTGGAGCACACAGGGTAACACTGAAGCTTTCTTT. Protein: CAWSTQGNTEAFF.

This clone was seen just once. The genes are TRBV29-1 and TRBJ2-3; 7 positions match TRBD1. CDR3 length: 14 amino acids. Germline-derived CDR1 and CDR2 are SQVTM and ANQGSEA. Trimming at V came to 6 bases and at J to 0 bases, leaving 6 bases not matched to a gene. DNA of the CDR3: TGCAGCGTACTCAGGACAGGCAGCACAGATACGCAGTATTTT. Translating it yields CSVLRTGSTDTQYF.